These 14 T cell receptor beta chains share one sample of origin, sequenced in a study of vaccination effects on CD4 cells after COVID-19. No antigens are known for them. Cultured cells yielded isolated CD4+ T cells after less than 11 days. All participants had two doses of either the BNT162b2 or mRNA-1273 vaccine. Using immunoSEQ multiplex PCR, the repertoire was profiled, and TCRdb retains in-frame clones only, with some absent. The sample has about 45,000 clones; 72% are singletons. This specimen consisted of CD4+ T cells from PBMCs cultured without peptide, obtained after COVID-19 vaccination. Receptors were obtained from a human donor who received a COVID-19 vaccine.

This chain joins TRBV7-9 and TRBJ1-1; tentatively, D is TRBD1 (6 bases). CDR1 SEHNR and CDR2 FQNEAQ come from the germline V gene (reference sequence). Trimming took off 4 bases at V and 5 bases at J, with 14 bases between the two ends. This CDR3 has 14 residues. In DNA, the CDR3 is TGTGCCAGCAGCTCCCGACAGGTGGCGACTGAAGCTTTCTTT. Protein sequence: CASSSRQVATEAFF.

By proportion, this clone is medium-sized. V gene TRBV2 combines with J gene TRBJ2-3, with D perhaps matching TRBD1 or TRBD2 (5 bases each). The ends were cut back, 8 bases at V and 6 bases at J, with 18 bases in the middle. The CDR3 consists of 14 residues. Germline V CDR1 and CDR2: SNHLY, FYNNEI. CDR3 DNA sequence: TGTGCCAGCGGGCTGGGTGGGGGTCCTGATACGCAGTATTTT. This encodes CASGLGGGPDTQYF.

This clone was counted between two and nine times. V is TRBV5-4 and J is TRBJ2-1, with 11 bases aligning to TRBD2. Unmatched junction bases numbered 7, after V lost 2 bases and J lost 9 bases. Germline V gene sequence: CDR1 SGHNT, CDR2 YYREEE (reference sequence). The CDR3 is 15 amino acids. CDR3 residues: CASSLDLTSGSEQFF. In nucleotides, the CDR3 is TGTGCCAGCAGCTTAGACCTAACTAGCGGGAGTGAGCAGTTCTTC. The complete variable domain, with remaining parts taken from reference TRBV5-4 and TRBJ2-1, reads ETGVTQSPTHLIKTRGQQVTLRCSSQSGHNTVSWYQQALGQGPQFIFQYYREEENGRGNFPPRFSGLQFPNYSSELNVNALELDDSALYLCASSLDLTSGSEQFFGPGTRLTVL.

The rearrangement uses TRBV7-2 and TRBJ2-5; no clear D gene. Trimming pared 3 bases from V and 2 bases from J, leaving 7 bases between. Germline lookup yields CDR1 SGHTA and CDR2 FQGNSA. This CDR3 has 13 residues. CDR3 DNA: TGTGCCAGCAGCTTCAGGTTTCAAGAGACCCAGTACTTC. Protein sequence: CASSFRFQETQYF. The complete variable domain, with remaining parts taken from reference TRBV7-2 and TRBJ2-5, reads GAGVSQSPSNKVTEKGKDVELRCDPISGHTALYWYRQSLGQGLEFLIYFQGNSAPDKSGLPSDRFSAERTGGSVSTLTIQRTQQEDSAVYLCASSFRFQETQYFGPGTRLLVL.

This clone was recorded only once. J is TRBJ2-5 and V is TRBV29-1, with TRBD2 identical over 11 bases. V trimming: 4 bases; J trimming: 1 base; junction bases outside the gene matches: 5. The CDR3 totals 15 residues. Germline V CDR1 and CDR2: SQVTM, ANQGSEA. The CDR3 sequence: CSVATSGIPQETQYF. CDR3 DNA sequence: TGCAGCGTTGCGACTAGCGGGATTCCCCAAGAGACCCAGTACTTC. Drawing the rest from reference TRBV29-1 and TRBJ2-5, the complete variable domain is SAVISQKPSRDICQRGTSLTIQCQVDSQVTMMFWYRQQPGQSLTLIATANQGSEATYESGFVIDKFPISRPNLTFSTLTVSNMSPEDSSIYLCSVATSGIPQETQYFGPGTRLLVL.

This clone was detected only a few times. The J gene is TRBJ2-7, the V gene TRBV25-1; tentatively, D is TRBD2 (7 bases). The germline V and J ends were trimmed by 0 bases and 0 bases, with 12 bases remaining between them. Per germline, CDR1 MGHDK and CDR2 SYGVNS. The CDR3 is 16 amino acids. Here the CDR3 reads CASSEYRGGSSYEQYF. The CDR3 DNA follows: TGTGCCAGCAGTGAATATAGGGGGGGTAGCTCCTACGAGCAGTACTTC.

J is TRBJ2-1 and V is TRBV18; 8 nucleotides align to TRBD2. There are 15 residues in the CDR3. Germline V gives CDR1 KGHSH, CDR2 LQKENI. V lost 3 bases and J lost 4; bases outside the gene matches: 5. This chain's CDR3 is CASSPGLGGYNEQFF. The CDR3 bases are TGTGCCAGCTCACCGGGACTAGGGGGTTACAATGAGCAGTTCTTC. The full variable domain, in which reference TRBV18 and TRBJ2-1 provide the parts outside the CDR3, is NAGVMQNPRHLVRRRGQEARLRCSPMKGHSHVYWYRQLPEEGLKFMVYLQKENIIDESGMPKERFSAEFPKEGPSILRIQQVVRGDSAAYFCASSPGLGGYNEQFFGPGTRLTVL.

The CDR3: CASTRPRQPNQPQHF. Here the CDR3 DNA reads TGCGCCAGCACCCGACCGAGGCAGCCAAATCAGCCCCAGCATTTT. The genes are TRBV10-1 and TRBJ1-5; no clear D gene. Germline CDR1 WNHNN, CDR2 SYGVQD (reference sequence). This CDR3 has 15 residues. V lost 7 bases, J lost 4 bases, and 17 bases lay in between.

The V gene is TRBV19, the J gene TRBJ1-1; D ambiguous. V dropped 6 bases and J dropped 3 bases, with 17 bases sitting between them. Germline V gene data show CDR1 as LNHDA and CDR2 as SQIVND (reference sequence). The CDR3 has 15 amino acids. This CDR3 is CASSSPTGIYTEAFF. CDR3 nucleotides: TGTGCCAGTAGCAGCCCGACGGGGATTTACACTGAAGCTTTCTTT.

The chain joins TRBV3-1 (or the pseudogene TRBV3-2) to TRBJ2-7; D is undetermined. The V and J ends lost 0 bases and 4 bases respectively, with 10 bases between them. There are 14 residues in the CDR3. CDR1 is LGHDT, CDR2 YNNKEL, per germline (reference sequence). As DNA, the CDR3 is TGTGCCAGCAGCCAAGATCCCCAGATTTACGAGCAGTACTTC. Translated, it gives CASSQDPQIYEQYF.

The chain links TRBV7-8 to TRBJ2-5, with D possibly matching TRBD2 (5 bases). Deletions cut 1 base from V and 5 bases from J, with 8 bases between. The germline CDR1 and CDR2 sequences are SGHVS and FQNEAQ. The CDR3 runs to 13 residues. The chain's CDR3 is CASSLEDWETQYF. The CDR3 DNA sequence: TGTGCCAGCAGCTTAGAGGACTGGGAGACCCAGTACTTC.

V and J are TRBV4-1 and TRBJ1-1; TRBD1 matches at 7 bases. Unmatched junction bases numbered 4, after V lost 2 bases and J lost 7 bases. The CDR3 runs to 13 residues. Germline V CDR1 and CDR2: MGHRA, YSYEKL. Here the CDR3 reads CASSQPDRNEAFF. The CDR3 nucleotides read TGCGCCAGCAGCCAACCGGACAGGAATGAAGCTTTCTTT.

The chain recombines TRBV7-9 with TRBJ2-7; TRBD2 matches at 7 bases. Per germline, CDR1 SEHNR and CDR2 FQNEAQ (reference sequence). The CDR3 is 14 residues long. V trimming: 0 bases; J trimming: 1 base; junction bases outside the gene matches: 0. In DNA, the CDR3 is TGTGCCAGCAGCTTAGCGGGAGGGTCCTACGAGCAGTACTTC. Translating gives CASSLAGGSYEQYF.

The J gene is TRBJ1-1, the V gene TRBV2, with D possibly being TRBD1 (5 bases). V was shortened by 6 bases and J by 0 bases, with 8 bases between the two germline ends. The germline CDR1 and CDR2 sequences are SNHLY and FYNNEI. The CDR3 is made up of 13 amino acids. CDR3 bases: TGTGCCAGCAGCAGGGAGATGAACACTGAAGCTTTCTTT. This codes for CASSREMNTEAFF.